Detailed here is one TCR beta chain. Its matching antigen is unknown. This sample was taken from a study of identifying expanded T cells in peripheral blood. Study results and limitations: Across healthy donors, higher total template counts meant significantly greater two-week count variance. About 1.3 clones differed between technical replicates, versus 16.4 and 19 over time.

The CDR3 runs to 15 residues. Germline V gene lookup returns CDR1 MNHEY and CDR2 SVGAGI. The V end lost 7 bases, the J end lost 5 bases, and 17 bases lay between the germline ends. Produced via immunoSEQ multiplex PCR; TCRdb's table is partial and in-frame only. This sample yields about 100,000 clones, of which approximately 90% are seen a single time; approximately 18% belongs to the top ten. Collection occurred without any documented infections or immune events in donors. The TCR sequence derives from a person aged 18-70 years in good health. The V gene is TRBV6-5, the J gene TRBJ2-2; a possible D gene is TRBD1 (6 bases). Sequencing was performed on blood. The CDR3 sequence is CASTPSWGRTGELFF. The CDR3 bases are TGTGCCAGCACTCCAAGCTGGGGGCGGACCGGGGAGCTGTTTTTT.